These T cell receptor beta chains were read from a single sample in a study of blood T cell repertoires in COVID-19. Sequencing was performed with immunoSEQ multiplex PCR; in TCRdb, only in-frame clones are kept and a portion is missing. Among approximately 130,000 clones listed, roughly three quarters were seen once. Specimen: peripheral blood. These receptors were collected from a man older than 75 with acute or convalescent COVID-19. The CDR3 runs from the conserved cysteine through the conserved F or W. D genes are given only for firm matches. The size field is filled for only some rows; it gives once, few, many or a size class.

size: NA; D: NA; V: TRBV9; CDR3: CASSASPGYGYTF
size: NA; D: NA; V: TRBV5-4; CDR3: CASSFKGLSTDTQYF
size: NA; D: NA; V: TRBV15; CDR3: CATSRERAINYGYTF
size: few; D: TRBD2; V: TRBV7-8; CDR3: CASSLGAGGLIETQYF
size: NA; D: NA; V: TRBV11-1; CDR3: CASSRTGGNSPLHF
size: few; D: NA; V: TRBV6-5; CDR3: CASSSTGRTEAFF
size: NA; D: TRBD1; V: TRBV27; CDR3: CASSQGGSGLHF
size: NA; D: NA; V: TRBV28; CDR3: CASSSPQGNTEAFF
size: NA; D: NA; V: TRBV6-1; CDR3: CASSEAGVGYTIYF
size: NA; D: TRBD1; V: TRBV5-4; CDR3: CASSLGRGQEKLFF
size: once; D: TRBD1; V: TRBV3-1/TRBV3-2; CDR3: CASRQTGSGNTIYF
size: once; D: TRBD1; V: TRBV5-1; CDR3: CASSLQGLNSPLHF
size: NA; D: TRBD1; V: TRBV5-4; CDR3: CASSGSGGQGSDTQYF
size: NA; D: NA; V: TRBV5-6; CDR3: CASSLEGRAAFF
size: many; D: TRBD1; V: TRBV5-1; CDR3: CASSAGQGAYGYTF
size: NA; D: TRBD1; V: TRBV5-6; CDR3: CASSSPSRDRGRANYGYTF
size: once; D: NA; V: TRBV2; CDR3: CASSEAVLAKNIQYF
size: NA; D: NA; V: TRBV10-3; CDR3: CAISGGLGGEAFF
size: NA; D: NA; V: TRBV20-1; CDR3: CSSDRGGYTF
size: NA; D: TRBD1; V: TRBV28; CDR3: CASSSGGRQETQYF
size: NA; D: TRBD1; V: TRBV6-2/TRBV6-3; CDR3: CASSIDRDEQYF
size: few; D: TRBD2; V: TRBV12-5; CDR3: CASGSGGNEQFF
size: NA; D: NA; V: TRBV4-1; CDR3: CASSQVWTDTDTQYF
size: NA; D: NA; V: TRBV16; CDR3: CASSLLGTTNEQFF
size: NA; D: TRBD1; V: TRBV27; CDR3: CASSLGIGGQGDVGGTEAFF
size: NA; D: NA; V: TRBV6-1; CDR3: CASSEALVGAADTQYF
size: NA; D: TRBD1; V: TRBV5-1; CDR3: CASRLDRAETGELFF
size: NA; D: NA; V: TRBV24-1; CDR3: CATSDTGTVETQYF
size: NA; D: TRBD1; V: TRBV6-2/TRBV6-3; CDR3: CASRPSGTGYEQYF
size: NA; D: NA; V: TRBV6-2/TRBV6-3; CDR3: CASSYTGYEQYF
size: many; D: TRBD1; V: TRBV11-2; CDR3: CASSLTGGPHYEAFF
size: NA; D: TRBD1; V: TRBV5-6; CDR3: CASSWGTGGVSPLHF
size: NA; D: TRBD2; V: TRBV4-2; CDR3: CASRVRVAGDTGELFF